This T cell receptor beta chain came from a study of technical replicates of blood from several donors (dated by TCRdb to 2016 to 2017). The library was generated by the immunoSEQ multiplex PCR assay. The table comes from immuneACCESS by way of TCRdb, which keeps in-frame sequences with V and J called. Part of the clones is missing from these tables; in studies checked, under half for an unresolved V gene and the rest for unknown reasons. The sample table holds more than 65,000 clones, of which about 94% were seen once. Approximately 0.24% of the sample is held by the ten biggest clonotypes. In regard to this clone: The antigen it binds to is not known. Base qualities were left out, and no much larger clone turns up one base away.

The sequence was collected from a human donor in good health. Sequences were obtained from T cells isolated from PBMCs.

The CDR3 has the sequence CASSQASPGEQYF. In nucleotide form, the sequence is TGCGCCAGCAGCCAAGCTTCCCCGGGCGAGCAGTACTTC. Recombination joined TRBV4-1 with TRBJ2-7; no D gene is confidently identified. V is cut by 1 base and J by 6 bases, and the space between the germline ends is 10 bases. From cysteine to phenylalanine, the CDR3 is 13 amino acids long. The retained sequence is limited to the CDR3, 39 bases, with the frame set at the first base. CDR1 and CDR2 (MGHRA, YSYEKL) derive from the germline V gene.